Listed here is a single T cell receptor beta chain. The antigen this receptor binds is unknown. No clone much larger than this one lies a single base away; base qualities are absent. The data derive from a study of T-cell memory formation after mild COVID-19 (dated by TCRdb to the early 2020s). Some background on the complete study: TCR sequence clusters from the two donors were largely donor specific. In a couple of donors, T-cell clones that expanded and contracted after mild COVID-19 were followed by sequencing TCRalpha and TCRbeta repertoires longitudinally. The cohort was made up of two young adult volunteers, one female and one male, who were previously healthy.

PBMCs were isolated by Ficoll-Paque density gradient centrifugation. TCRdb lists the instrument as Illumina NovaSeq 6000. Using 5'RACE with constant-segment primers, TCRalpha and TCRbeta cDNA libraries were constructed, with sample barcodes and unique molecular identifiers added in the process. Trizol reagent was used to extract RNA from every sample. Libraries were amplified in two PCR steps, with a second sample barcode and Illumina TruSeq adapters added in the second step. Sequencing of the libraries was done on an Illumina NovaSeq, producing 2 x 150 bp paired-end reads. The source study handled its data this way. Reads were demultiplexed and collapsed into UMI-guided consensus sequences with migec v1.2.7. With mixcr v2.1.11, UMI consensuses were aligned to TRA and TRB V and J templates and assembled into clonotypes. A clonotype was counted as expanded or contracted only if both edgeR and NoisET called the change significant, with noise models trained on biological replicates. edgeR calls used a false discovery rate-adjusted p below 0.01 and a log2 fold-change threshold of 1. As an exploratory analysis of dynamics, max-normalized trajectories of the 1000 most abundant clonotypes were examined by PCA with hierarchical clustering. Separately sequenced CD4+ and CD8+ repertoires were used to assign a CD4 or CD8 phenotype to each responding clone. TCRdb reprocessed the public reads (quality trimming at Q25 with fastp, clone calling with MiXCR) and kept in-frame beta chains. Duplicate CDR3 protein sequences are folded into a single record with the most common DNA and genes. For this entry, the V and J calls and clone size follow TCRdb and not the study's own pipeline. For this sample there are over 120,000 distinct CDR3 sequences; approximately 25% appear just once. The top ten clones comprise around 22% of the sample.

Beyond this particular receptor, the publication reports: Contracting CD4+ clones appeared mostly in the CM and EM memory subsets, whereas CD8+ clones were enriched in EMRA. Some responding clones were detected in pre-infection memory, which suggested that pre-existing cross-reactive memory T cells had joined the SARS-CoV-2 response. From day 15 to 85, contracting clones showed balanced CD4/CD8 phenotypes, whereas a second wave of clones that expanded from day 15 to 37 leaned towards CD4+. Only a couple of mild cases were covered by the study, and larger cohorts that include severe cases with pre-infection samples were considered necessary. SARS-CoV-2 specificity of the second-wave clones peaking on day 37 was not confirmed.

The V end loses 8 bases and the J end loses 6 bases, and a stretch of 20 bases separates them. Taken from the germline V gene (reference sequence), the CDR1 and CDR2 loops are DFQATT and SNEGSKA. From its cysteine to its phenylalanine, the CDR3 spans 14 amino acids. The only DNA kept is the CDR3, 42 bases in frame from the first base. The sequenced sample was PBMCs or a T cell subset sorted from them (not recorded which). The clonotype comes from an adult woman who had mild COVID-19 (a few samples of this study predate the infection). The sample titles of this study are shuffled in the database, so cell type and time point are left out; the donor was told from shared clones. The chain is encoded by TRBV20-1 joined to TRBJ2-4, with an unclear D gene assignment. The base sequence is TGCAGTTCCACTCCCATCGGGTCTGGAAACATTCAGTACTTC. The resulting protein is CSSTPIGSGNIQYF.